These 28 T cell receptor beta chains were all obtained from the same sample, sequenced in a study of cytomegalovirus exposure and HLA in healthy donors. PCR amplification relied on 60 Vbeta primers (plus 13 Jbeta primers). Clones were read by immunoSEQ multiplex PCR, and TCRdb kept only the in-frame ones, dropping some. The sample records roughly 120,000 clones, roughly 65% being singletons. The specimen sequenced was PBMCs. These receptors were collected from a man in his forties in good health and CMV-seropositive.

This clone occurred a few times. V usage is TRBV6-5 and J usage is TRBJ1-1; the D is unclear. Germline V gene data show CDR1 as MNHEY and CDR2 as SVGAGI. This CDR3 contains 13 residues. V lost 6 bases, J lost 4 bases, and 12 bases lay in between. The CDR3 sequence is CASSLEVLTEAFF. The CDR3, as DNA: TGTGCCAGCAGCTTAGAGGTACTCACTGAAGCTTTCTTT.

The chain employs TRBV6-6 and TRBJ1-3, with 10 bases identical to TRBD1. V was pared by 2 bases and J by 3 bases, with 4 bases of the junction left unmatched. Germline V CDR1 and CDR2: MNHNY, SVGAGI (reference sequence). This CDR3 has 16 residues. CDR3 nucleotides: TGTGCCAGCAGTTACGGCGGGACAGGGGATGGAAACACCATATATTTT. This gives the protein CASSYGGTGDGNTIYF.

The sample holds one count of this clone. The J gene is TRBJ2-3, the V gene TRBV5-8; TRBD2 agrees at 8 bases. The ends lost 3 bases at V and 0 bases at J; junction bases unmatched: 6. This CDR3 is 16 amino acids long. Germline V gene lookup returns CDR1 SGHTS and CDR2 YDEGEE. The CDR3 spells CASSSGGSGSTDTQYF. CDR3 in DNA: TGTGCCAGCAGCTCGGGGGGGTCCGGAAGCACAGATACGCAGTATTTT. The full variable domain, its missing parts supplied by reference TRBV5-8 and TRBJ2-3, is EAGVTQSPTHLIKTRGQQATLRCSPISGHTSVYWYQQALGLGLQFLLWYDEGEERNRGNFPPRFSGRQFPNYSSELNVNALELEDSALYLCASSSGGSGSTDTQYFGPGTRLTVL.

The chain recombines TRBV5-1 with TRBJ1-3; no definite D call. The germline V gene has CDR1 SGHRS and CDR2 YFSETQ. CDR3 length: 14 residues. V lost 1 base, J lost 0 bases, and 5 bases lay in between. CDR3 DNA sequence: TGCGCCAGCAGCTTGCGGAGCTCTGGAAACACCATATATTTT. This codes for CASSLRSSGNTIYF.

The CDR3: CASSYSAGGLNTEAFF. For the CDR3, the DNA is TGTGCCAGCAGTTACTCGGCAGGGGGCCTGAACACTGAAGCTTTCTTT. The J gene is TRBJ1-1, the V gene TRBV6-6, with 8 bases matching TRBD1. The CDR3 covers 16 residues. Looked up from germline, CDR1 is MNHNY and CDR2 is SVGAGI (reference sequence). J gave up 0 bases and V 0 bases, and 3 bases lay outside the gene matches.

The chain combines TRBV11-2 with TRBJ2-7; TRBD2 matches at 10 bases. J lost 4 bases, V lost 5 bases, and 8 bases had no gene match. Germline lookup yields CDR1 SGHAT and CDR2 FQNNGV. This CDR3 spans 15 amino acids. DNA of the CDR3: TGTGCCAGCAGCCGCAGGACTAGCGGTGGATACGAGCAGTACTTC. Translated, it gives CASSRRTSGGYEQYF.

The rearrangement links TRBV4-2 to TRBJ1-6; 11 bases match TRBD1. This CDR3 region has 14 residues. V shed 6 bases and J 9 bases; nucleotides not matched to a gene: 4. Germline CDR1 is LGHNA and CDR2 is YNFKEQ. The CDR3: CASRSGTGGSPLHF. In DNA form, the CDR3 reads TGTGCCAGCAGGTCCGGGACAGGGGGTTCACCCCTCCACTTT.

This clone was counted only a few times. The chain employs TRBV12-2 and TRBJ1-3; the DNA was not used to check the table's D call, TRBD1. TRBV12-2 is termed a pseudogene. This CDR3 region has 19 residues. CDR3 amino acids: CASRSSARRFRGSGNTIYF. The CDR3 nucleotides are TGTGCAAGTCGCTCCTCAGCGAGGCGCTTCAGGGGCTCTGGAAACACCATATATTTT.

The genes are TRBV29-1 and TRBJ1-4; weak D call: TRBD1 (6 bases). This CDR3 is built from 13 residues. The V end lost 0 bases, the J end lost 14 bases, and 16 bases lay between the germline ends. In germline, CDR1 is SQVTM, CDR2 ANQGSEA. The CDR3 region has the DNA TGCAGCGTTGAAGAGGGCCGAGGGGGGGGGCTGTTTTTT. It codes for CSVEEGRGGGLFF.

This clone turned up a few times. This chain uses TRBV4-3 with TRBJ2-1, with 10 bases that match TRBD2. Losses at the gene ends were 5 bases for V and 0 bases for J; bases not matched to a gene: 16. Germline loops: CDR1 LGHNA, CDR2 YSLEER. The CDR3 has 20 residues. The CDR3 bases are TGCGCCAGCAGCAGAAGATTTACTAGCGGGGAACTTAGCTCCTACAATGAGCAGTTCTTC. This encodes CASSRRFTSGELSSYNEQFF.

The J gene is TRBJ1-5, the V gene TRBV28; TRBD1 matches at 7 bases. CDR1 MDHEN and CDR2 SYDVKM come from the germline V gene. V lost 2 bases and J lost 6; bases outside the gene matches: 4. The CDR3 is made up of 14 amino acids. CDR3 nucleotides: TGTGCCAGCAGTTTAAGCAGGGGGACTCAGCCCCAGCATTTT. Translating gives CASSLSRGTQPQHF.

V is TRBV7-3 and J is TRBJ1-2, with TRBD1 identical over 7 bases. Germline V gene data show CDR1 as SGHTA and CDR2 as FQGTGA. The CDR3 consists of 14 residues. Trimming removed 5 bases from V and 0 bases from J; junction bases left unmatched: 3. The CDR3 nucleotides are TGTGCCAGCAGCCCGACAGGGACTAACTATGGCTACACCTTC. Translating it yields CASSPTGTNYGYTF. The variable domain in full, completed from reference TRBV7-3 and TRBJ1-2, reads GAGVSQTPSNKVTEKGKYVELRCDPISGHTALYWYRQSLGQGPEFLIYFQGTGAADDSGLPNDRFFAVRPEGSVSTLKIQRTERGDSAVYLCASSPTGTNYGYTFGSGTRLTVV.

This clone was counted between two and nine times. V usage is TRBV28 and J usage is TRBJ1-2; D unclear. The V and J ends lost 8 bases and 0 bases respectively, with 13 bases between them. This CDR3 is built from 14 residues. Germline CDR1 and CDR2: MDHEN and SYDVKM. The CDR3 DNA is TGTGCCAGCGCACTTATTGCCCCTAACTATGGCTACACCTTC. Translated: CASALIAPNYGYTF.

V gene TRBV7-9 combines with J gene TRBJ2-5; 11 nucleotides align to TRBD2. Looked up from germline, CDR1 is SEHNR and CDR2 is FQNEAQ (reference sequence). V dropped 5 bases and J dropped 4; count of bases not matched to a gene: 9. CDR3 size: 16 residues. CDR3 nucleotide sequence: TGTGCCAGCAGCCAGTCCCTAGCGGGGGGCACAGAGACCCAGTACTTC. Translated, it gives CASSQSLAGGTETQYF.

This clone was recorded only once. The chain combines TRBV13 with TRBJ1-2; D is possibly TRBD1 (5 bases). Between the trimmed V and J ends, which lost 1 base and 2 bases, there was a span of 8 bases. Germline CDR1 PRHDT, CDR2 FYEKMQ (reference sequence). The CDR3 has 14 amino acids. The CDR3 is CASSLVRQNYGYTF. Here the CDR3 DNA reads TGTGCCAGCAGCTTAGTGCGACAGAACTATGGCTACACCTTC.

The V call is TRBV11-2, the J call TRBJ1-1; D gene unclear. V dropped 5 bases and J dropped 4 bases, with 8 bases sitting between them. This CDR3 has 12 amino acids. Germline values: CDR1 SGHAT, CDR2 FQNNGV. The CDR3 DNA sequence: TGTGCCAGCAGCCGAGGGCCCACTGAAGCTTTCTTT. It yields the protein CASSRGPTEAFF.

V usage is TRBV10-2 and J usage is TRBJ2-3, with 12 bases lining up with TRBD1. Germline V lookup: CDR1 WSHSY, CDR2 SAAADI. The CDR3 is 17 residues long. V shed 6 bases, J shed 1 base, and the junction held 8 bases outside the gene matches. The CDR3, as DNA: TGCGCCAGCAGCCCGGGACAGGGGGCCGGTGGCACAGATACGCAGTATTTT. This encodes CASSPGQGAGGTDTQYF.

This chain joins TRBV4-2 and TRBJ2-5; 8 positions agree with TRBD1. Trimming took 3 bases from V and 5 from J; bases not matched to a gene: 5. CDR1 and CDR2 (germline): LGHNA, YNFKEQ. The CDR3 is 14 residues long. CDR3 sequence reads: CASSQGDRGETQYF. The CDR3 DNA follows: TGTGCCAGCAGCCAGGGAGACAGGGGTGAGACCCAGTACTTC.

Remarks on this clone: Different DNA sequences within this sample yield the same CDR3. The chain has TRBV18 and TRBJ2-7; 9 bases are a match to TRBD1. V lost 3 bases, J lost 0 bases, and 3 bases stayed unmatched. The CDR3 extends over 15 amino acids. Germline CDR1 is KGHSH and CDR2 is LQKENI. CDR3 DNA: TGTGCCAGCTCACCTGGGACAGGGAGCTCCTACGAGCAGTACTTC. It translates to CASSPGTGSSYEQYF.

The J gene is TRBJ1-6, the V gene TRBV6-1, with 9 nucleotides matching TRBD1. The CDR3 spans 15 residues. Germline values: CDR1 MNHNS, CDR2 SASEGT. J gave up 4 bases and V 6 bases, and 4 bases lay outside the gene matches. CDR3 in amino acids: CASRGGTGYNSPLHF. CDR3 DNA: TGTGCCAGCAGGGGGGGGACAGGGTATAATTCACCCCTCCACTTT.

The chain carries TRBV6-5 and TRBJ2-3; maybe TRBD2 (5 bases). Trimming left V 4 bases short and J 4 bases short, with 15 bases between. Per germline, CDR1 MNHEY and CDR2 SVGAGI. The CDR3 extends over 15 amino acids. The CDR3 bases are TGTGCCAGCAGTTTCGCCACTCCGGGGTCAGATACGCAGTATTTT. Translation gives CASSFATPGSDTQYF.

This clone was detected a few times. V is TRBV9 and J is TRBJ2-7; 8 bases are a match to TRBD2. This CDR3 is built from 15 residues. Germline CDR1 is SGDLS and CDR2 is YYNGEE. Trimming cost V 2 bases and J 5 bases; bases outside gene matches: 9. This CDR3 reads CASSVTPGLGDEQYF. CDR3 DNA sequence: TGTGCCAGCAGCGTTACTCCGGGACTAGGGGACGAGCAGTACTTC. Variable domain in full (rest from reference TRBV9 and TRBJ2-7): DSGVTQTPKHLITATGQRVTLRCSPRSGDLSVYWYQQSLDQGLQFLIQYYNGEERAKGNILERFSAQQFPDLHSELNLSSLELGDSALYFCASSVTPGLGDEQYFGPGTRLTVT.

Here the CDR3 DNA reads TGTGCCAGCAGTTACGGGGTCGGGACTACTAACTATGGCTACACCTTC. It is translated as CASSYGVGTTNYGYTF. This rearrangement joins TRBV6-5 to TRBJ1-2, with D perhaps TRBD1 (5 bases). Trimming took off 2 bases at V and 0 bases at J, with 13 bases between the two ends. Germline CDR1 is MNHEY and CDR2 is SVGAGI. CDR3 length equals 16 residues.

V and J are TRBV5-6 and TRBJ1-4; possible D gene TRBD1, 6 bases. Germline CDR1 reads SGHDT; CDR2 reads YYEEEE. This CDR3 is built from 17 residues. Trimming removed 4 bases at V and 2 bases at J, with 18 bases between. CDR3: CASSRGSQGTTNEKLFF. The CDR3 nucleotides read TGTGCCAGCAGCCGGGGAAGTCAGGGGACCACTAATGAAAAACTGTTTTTT.

This clone was seen once. The chain employs TRBV6-5 and TRBJ2-2; TRBD1 is a possible D gene (5 bases). The germline V gene encodes CDR1 MNHEY and CDR2 SVGAGI. The CDR3 has 16 amino acids. Trimming removed 0 bases at V and 4 bases at J, with 12 bases between. The CDR3 spells CASSYSNQGGTGELFF. For the CDR3, the DNA is TGTGCCAGCAGTTACTCGAATCAGGGTGGCACCGGGGAGCTGTTTTTT.

The chain combines TRBV19 with TRBJ2-3; 10 bases agree with TRBD2. The CDR3 totals 14 residues. Trimming cost V 7 bases and J 3 bases; bases outside gene matches: 4. CDR1 LNHDA and CDR2 SQIVND come from the germline V gene (reference sequence). The DNA of the CDR3 is TGTGCCAGTACCCAGACTAGCGGGACAGATACGCAGTATTTT. It encodes CASTQTSGTDTQYF.

The CDR3 here is CASSEWQVGYEQYF. The CDR3 coding sequence is TGTGCCAGCAGTGAATGGCAGGTGGGTTACGAGCAGTACTTC. The rearrangement uses TRBV6-1 and TRBJ2-7; D uncertain. Germline V gene sequence: CDR1 MNHNS, CDR2 SASEGT. V was pared by 2 bases and J by 4 bases, with 12 bases between. This CDR3 has 14 residues.

V and J are TRBV7-9 and TRBJ1-1; D is unclear. Trimming shortened V by 1 base and J by 3 bases, and 9 bases separated the two germline ends. CDR1 and CDR2 (germline): SEHNR, FQNEAQ (reference sequence). This CDR3 has 14 residues. The CDR3 spells CASSLDVVDTEAFF. For the CDR3, the DNA is TGTGCCAGCAGCTTAGACGTAGTTGACACTGAAGCTTTCTTT.